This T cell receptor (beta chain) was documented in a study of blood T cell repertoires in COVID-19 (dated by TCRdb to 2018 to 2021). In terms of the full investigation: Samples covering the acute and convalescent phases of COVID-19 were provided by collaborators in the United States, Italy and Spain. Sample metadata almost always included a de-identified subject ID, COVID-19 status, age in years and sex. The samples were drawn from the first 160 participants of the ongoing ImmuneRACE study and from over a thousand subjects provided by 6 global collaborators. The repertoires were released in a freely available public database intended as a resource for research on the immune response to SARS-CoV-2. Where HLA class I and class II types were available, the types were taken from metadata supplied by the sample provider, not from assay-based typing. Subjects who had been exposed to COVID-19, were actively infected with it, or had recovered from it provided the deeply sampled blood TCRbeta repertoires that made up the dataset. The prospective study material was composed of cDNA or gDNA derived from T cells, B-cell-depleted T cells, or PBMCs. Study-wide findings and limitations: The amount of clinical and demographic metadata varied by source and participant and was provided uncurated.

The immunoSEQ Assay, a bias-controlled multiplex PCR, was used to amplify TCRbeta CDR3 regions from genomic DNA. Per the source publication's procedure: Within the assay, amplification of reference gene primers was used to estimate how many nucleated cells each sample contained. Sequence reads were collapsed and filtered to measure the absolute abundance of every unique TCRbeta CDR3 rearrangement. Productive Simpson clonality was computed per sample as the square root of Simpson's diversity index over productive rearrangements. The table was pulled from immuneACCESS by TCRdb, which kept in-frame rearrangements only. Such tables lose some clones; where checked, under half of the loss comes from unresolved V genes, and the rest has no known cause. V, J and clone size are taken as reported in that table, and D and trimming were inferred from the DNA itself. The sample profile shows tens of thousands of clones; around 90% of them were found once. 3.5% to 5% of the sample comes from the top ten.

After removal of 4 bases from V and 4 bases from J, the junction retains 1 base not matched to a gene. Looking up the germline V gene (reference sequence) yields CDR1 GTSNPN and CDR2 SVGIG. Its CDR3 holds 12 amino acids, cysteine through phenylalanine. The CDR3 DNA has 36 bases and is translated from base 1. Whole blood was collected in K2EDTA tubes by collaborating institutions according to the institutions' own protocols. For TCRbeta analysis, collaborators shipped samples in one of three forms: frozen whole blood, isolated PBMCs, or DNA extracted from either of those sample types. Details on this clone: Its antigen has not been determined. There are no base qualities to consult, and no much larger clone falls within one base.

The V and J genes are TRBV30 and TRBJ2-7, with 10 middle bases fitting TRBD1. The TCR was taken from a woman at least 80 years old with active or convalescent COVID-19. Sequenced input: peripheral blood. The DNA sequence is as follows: TGTGCCTGGAAGGACAGGGGGTACGAGCAGTACTTC. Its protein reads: CAWKDRGYEQYF. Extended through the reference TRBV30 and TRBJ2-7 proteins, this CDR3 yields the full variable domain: SQTIHQWPATLVQPVGSPLSLECTVEGTSNPNLYWYRQAAGRGLQLLFYSVGIGQISSEVPQNLSASRPQDRQFILSSKKLLLSDSGFYLCAWKDRGYEQYFGPGTRLTVT.